This T cell receptor beta chain is drawn from a study of beta chain features in type 1 diabetes. The study's findings and limits: Type 1 diabetes patients had moderately but significantly shorter TCRB CDR3s in all four CD4+ subsets.

A word on this clone: Antigen: not known.

Every isolated RNA sample was fully reverse transcribed, so sequencing captured expressed TCRB transcripts. About 3.6 million reads were obtained on average from naive, central memory and regulatory T cell samples. Assay: immunoSEQ multiplex PCR; the TCRdb copy retains only in-frame clones and omits some. The sample includes approximately 130,000 clones, around 16% of them seen just once. Germline V gene sequence: CDR1 SGDLS, CDR2 YYNGEE. V lost 0 bases and J 1 base, leaving 10 bases between the germline ends. The CDR3 spans 15 residues. The source is a man between 18 and 29 years old with type 1 diabetes. Sequenced sample: central memory CD4+ T cells from blood. The J gene is TRBJ1-1, the V gene TRBV9, with a possible D match to TRBD1 (5 bases). As DNA, the CDR3 is TGTGCCAGCAGCGTAGGGATACAGGCGAACACTGAAGCTTTCTTT. Translating gives CASSVGIQANTEAFF.